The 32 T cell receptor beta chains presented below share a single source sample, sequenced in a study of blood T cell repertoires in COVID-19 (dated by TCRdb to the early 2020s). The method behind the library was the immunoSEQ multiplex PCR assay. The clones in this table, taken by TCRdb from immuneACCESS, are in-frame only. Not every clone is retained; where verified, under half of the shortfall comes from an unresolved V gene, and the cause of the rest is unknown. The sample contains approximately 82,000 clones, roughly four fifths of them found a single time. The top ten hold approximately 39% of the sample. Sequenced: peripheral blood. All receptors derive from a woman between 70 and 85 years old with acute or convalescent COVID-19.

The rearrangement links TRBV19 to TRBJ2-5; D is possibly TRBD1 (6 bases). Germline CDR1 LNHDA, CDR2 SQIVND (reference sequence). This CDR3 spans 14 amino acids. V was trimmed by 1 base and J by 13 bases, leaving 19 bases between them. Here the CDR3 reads CASSIGGTTTTLYF. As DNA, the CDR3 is TGTGCCAGTAGTATAGGAGGGACAACCACGACCTTGTACTTC.

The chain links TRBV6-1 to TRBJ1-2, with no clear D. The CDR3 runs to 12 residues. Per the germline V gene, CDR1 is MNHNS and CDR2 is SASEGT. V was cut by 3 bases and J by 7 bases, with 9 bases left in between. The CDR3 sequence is CASSDNGIGYTF. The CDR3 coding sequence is TGTGCCAGCAGTGATAACGGGATTGGCTACACCTTC.

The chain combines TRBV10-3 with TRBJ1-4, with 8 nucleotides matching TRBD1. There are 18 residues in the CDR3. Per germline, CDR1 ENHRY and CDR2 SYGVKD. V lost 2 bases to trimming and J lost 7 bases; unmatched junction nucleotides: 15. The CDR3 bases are TGTGCCATCAGTGAGAAGGGCAGGACAGGGAAGTCGAGTGAAAAACTGTTTTTT. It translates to CAISEKGRTGKSSEKLFF.

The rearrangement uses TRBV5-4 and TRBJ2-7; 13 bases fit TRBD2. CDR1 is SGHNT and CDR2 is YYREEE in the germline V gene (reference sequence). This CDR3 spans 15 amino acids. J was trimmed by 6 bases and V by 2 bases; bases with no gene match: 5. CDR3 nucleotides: TGTGCCAGCAGCTTAGGGACTAGCGGGATTGGCGAGCAGTACTTC. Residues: CASSLGTSGIGEQYF.

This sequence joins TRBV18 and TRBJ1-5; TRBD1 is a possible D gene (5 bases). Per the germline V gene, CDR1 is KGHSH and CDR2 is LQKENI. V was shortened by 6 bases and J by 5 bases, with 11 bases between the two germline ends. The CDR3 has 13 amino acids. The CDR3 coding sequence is TGTGCCAGCTCCACAGGAAAAGATCAGCCCCAGCATTTT. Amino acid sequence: CASSTGKDQPQHF.

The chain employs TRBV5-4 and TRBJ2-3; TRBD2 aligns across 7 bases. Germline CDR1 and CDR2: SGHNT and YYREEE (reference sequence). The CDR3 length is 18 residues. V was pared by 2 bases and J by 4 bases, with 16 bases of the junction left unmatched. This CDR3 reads CASSFKGISGMTPDTQYF. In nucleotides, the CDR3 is TGTGCCAGCAGCTTTAAGGGTATAAGCGGGATGACTCCAGATACGCAGTATTTT.

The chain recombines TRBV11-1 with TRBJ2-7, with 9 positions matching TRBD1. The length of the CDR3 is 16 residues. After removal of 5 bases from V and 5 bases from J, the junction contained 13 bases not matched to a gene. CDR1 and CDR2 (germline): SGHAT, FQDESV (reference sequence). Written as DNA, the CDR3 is TGTGCCAGCAGCCGACAACAGGGGGCTCCCAGCCACGAGCAGTACTTC. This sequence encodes CASSRQQGAPSHEQYF.

CDR3 residues: CATSDENPSGSGEQFF. The CDR3 nucleotides are TGTGCCACCAGTGATGAGAACCCCAGCGGGAGTGGTGAGCAGTTCTTC. This chain links TRBV24-1 with TRBJ2-1; 8 bases are a match to TRBD2. In germline, CDR1 is KGHDR, CDR2 SFDVKD. The trim removed 3 bases at V and 9 bases at J, leaving 12 bases unmatched. This CDR3 comprises 16 residues.

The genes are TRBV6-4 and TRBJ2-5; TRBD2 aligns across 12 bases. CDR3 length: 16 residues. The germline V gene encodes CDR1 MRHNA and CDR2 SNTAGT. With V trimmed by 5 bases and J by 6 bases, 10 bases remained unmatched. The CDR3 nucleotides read TGTGCCAGCAGTCCCGCTAGCGGGAGGGCGGGAAAGACCCAGTACTTC. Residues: CASSPASGRAGKTQYF.

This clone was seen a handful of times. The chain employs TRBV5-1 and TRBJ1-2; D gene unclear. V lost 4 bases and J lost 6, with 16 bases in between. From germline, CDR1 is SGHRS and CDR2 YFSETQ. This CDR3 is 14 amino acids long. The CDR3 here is CASSVTAMRDGYTF. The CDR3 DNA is TGCGCCAGCAGCGTGACCGCCATGAGGGATGGCTACACCTTC.

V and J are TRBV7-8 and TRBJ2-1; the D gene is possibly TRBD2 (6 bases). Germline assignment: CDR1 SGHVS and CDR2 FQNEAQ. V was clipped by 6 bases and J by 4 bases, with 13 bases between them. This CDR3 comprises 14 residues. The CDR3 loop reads CASRRGRDYNEQFF. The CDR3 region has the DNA TGTGCCAGCAGGCGGGGAAGGGATTACAATGAGCAGTTCTTC. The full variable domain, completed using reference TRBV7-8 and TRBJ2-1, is GAGVSQSPRYKVAKRGQDVALRCDPISGHVSLFWYQQALGQGPEFLTYFQNEAQLDKSGLPSDRFFAERPEGSVSTLKIQRTQQEDSAVYLCASRRGRDYNEQFFGPGTRLTVL.

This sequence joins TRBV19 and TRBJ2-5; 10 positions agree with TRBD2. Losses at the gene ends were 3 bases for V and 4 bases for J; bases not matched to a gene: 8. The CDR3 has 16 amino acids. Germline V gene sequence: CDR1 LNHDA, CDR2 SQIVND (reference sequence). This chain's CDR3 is CASSIRLAGAGETQYF. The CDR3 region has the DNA TGTGCCAGTAGTATCAGGCTAGCGGGAGCTGGAGAGACCCAGTACTTC.

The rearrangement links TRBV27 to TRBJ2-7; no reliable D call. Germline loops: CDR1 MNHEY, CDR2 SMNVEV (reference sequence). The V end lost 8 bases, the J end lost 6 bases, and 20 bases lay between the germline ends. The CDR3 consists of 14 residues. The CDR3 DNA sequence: TGTGCCAGCTCCACCCTCCCCTATAGTAGCGAGCAGTACTTC. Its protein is CASSTLPYSSEQYF.

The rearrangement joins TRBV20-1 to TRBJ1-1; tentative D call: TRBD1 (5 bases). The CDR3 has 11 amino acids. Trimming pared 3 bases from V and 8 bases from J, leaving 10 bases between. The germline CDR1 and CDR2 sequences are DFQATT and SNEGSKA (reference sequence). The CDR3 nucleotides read TGCAGTGCTAGGACAGCCCGAGAAGCTTTCTTT. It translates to CSARTAREAFF.

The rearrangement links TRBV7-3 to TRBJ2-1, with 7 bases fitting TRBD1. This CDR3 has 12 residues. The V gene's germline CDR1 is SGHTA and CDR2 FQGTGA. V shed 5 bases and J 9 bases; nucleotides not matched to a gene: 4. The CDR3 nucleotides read TGTGCCAGCAGCCCCCCAGGGGGTGAGCAGTTCTTC. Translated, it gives CASSPPGGEQFF.

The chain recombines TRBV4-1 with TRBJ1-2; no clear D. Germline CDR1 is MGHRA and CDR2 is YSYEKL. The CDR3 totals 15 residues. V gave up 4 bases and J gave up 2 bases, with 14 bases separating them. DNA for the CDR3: TGCGCCAGCAGCCCCGGGGAACAGTTAAACTATGGCTACACCTTC. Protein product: CASSPGEQLNYGYTF.

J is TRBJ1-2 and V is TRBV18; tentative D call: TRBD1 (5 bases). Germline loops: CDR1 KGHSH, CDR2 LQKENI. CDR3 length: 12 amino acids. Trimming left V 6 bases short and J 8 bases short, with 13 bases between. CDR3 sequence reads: CASSSSREGYTF. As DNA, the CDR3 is TGTGCCAGCTCTTCCTCCAGGGAAGGCTACACCTTC.

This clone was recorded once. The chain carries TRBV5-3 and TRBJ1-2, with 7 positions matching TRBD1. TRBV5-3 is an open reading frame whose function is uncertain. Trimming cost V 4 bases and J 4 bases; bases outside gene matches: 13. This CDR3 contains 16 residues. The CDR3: CARSPLQGFLFYGYTF. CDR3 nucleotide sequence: TGTGCCAGAAGCCCTCTACAGGGGTTCTTATTCTATGGCTACACCTTC.

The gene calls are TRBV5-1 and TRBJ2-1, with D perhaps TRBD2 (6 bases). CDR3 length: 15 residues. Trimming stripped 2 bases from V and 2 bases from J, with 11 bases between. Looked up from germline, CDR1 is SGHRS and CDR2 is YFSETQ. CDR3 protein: CASSFRRDPYNEQFF. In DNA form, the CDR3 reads TGCGCCAGCAGCTTCCGGCGGGACCCCTACAATGAGCAGTTCTTC. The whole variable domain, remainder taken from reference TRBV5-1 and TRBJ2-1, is KAGVTQTPRYLIKTRGQQVTLSCSPISGHRSVSWYQQTPGQGLQFLFEYFSETQRNKGNFPGRFSGRQFSNSRSEMNVSTLELGDSALYLCASSFRRDPYNEQFFGPGTRLTVL.

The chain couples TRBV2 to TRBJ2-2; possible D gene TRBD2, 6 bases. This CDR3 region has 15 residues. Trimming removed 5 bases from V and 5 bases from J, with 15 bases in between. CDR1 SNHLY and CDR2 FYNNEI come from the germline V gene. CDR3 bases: TGTGCCAGCAGTCAACTCGGCGGGGCAACCGGGGAGCTGTTTTTT. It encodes CASSQLGGATGELFF.

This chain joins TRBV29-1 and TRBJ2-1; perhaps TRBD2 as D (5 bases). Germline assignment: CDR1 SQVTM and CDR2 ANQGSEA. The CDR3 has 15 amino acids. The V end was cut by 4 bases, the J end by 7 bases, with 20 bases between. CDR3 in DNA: TGCAGCGTTGCCACTGGACTTCCTAGTGGGAATGAGCAGTTCTTC. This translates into CSVATGLPSGNEQFF.

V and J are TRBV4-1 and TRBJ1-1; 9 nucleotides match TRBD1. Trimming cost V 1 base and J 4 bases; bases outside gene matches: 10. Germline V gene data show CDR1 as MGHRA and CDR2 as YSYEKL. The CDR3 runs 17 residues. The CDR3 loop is CASSQGVQGARSTEAFF. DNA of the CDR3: TGCGCCAGCAGCCAAGGTGTACAGGGGGCGCGGAGCACTGAAGCTTTCTTT.

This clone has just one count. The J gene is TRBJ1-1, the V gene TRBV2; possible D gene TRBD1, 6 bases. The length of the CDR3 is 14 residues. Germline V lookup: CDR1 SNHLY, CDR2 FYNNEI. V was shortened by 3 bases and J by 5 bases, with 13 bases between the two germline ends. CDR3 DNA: TGTGCCAGCAGTGACCGGAGGGGGGGGACTGAAGCTTTCTTT. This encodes CASSDRRGGTEAFF.

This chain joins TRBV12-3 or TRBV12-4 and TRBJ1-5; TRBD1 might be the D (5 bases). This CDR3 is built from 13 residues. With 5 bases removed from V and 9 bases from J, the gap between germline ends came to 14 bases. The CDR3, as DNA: TGTGCCAGCAGTATACAGGCTAAAGTGCCCCAGCATTTT. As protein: CASSIQAKVPQHF.

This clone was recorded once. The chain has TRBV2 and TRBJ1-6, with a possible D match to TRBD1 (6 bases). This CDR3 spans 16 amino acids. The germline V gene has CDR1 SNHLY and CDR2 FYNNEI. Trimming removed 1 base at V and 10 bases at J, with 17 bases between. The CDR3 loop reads CASSEVGLQGGSPLHF. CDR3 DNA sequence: TGTGCCAGCAGTGAAGTCGGGTTACAGGGAGGGTCACCCCTCCACTTT.

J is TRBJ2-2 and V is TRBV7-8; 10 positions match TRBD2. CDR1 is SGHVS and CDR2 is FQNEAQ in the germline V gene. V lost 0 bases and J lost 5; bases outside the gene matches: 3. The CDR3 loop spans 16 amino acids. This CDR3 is CASSLAVAGGTGELFF. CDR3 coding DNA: TGTGCCAGCAGCTTAGCCGTAGCGGGAGGAACCGGGGAGCTGTTTTTT.

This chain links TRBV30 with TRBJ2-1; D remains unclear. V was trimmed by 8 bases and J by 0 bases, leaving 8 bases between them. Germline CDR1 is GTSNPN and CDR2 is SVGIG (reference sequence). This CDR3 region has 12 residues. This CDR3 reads CALVFSYNEQFF. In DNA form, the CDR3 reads TGTGCCCTAGTTTTCTCCTACAATGAGCAGTTCTTC.

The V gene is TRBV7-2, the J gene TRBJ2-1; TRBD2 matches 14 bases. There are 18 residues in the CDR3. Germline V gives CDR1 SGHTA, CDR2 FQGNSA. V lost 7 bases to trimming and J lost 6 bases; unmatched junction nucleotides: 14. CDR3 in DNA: TGTGCCAGCACGAGACTAGCGGGAGGGCCGTCGTCGGGCAATGAGCAGTTCTTC. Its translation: CASTRLAGGPSSGNEQFF.

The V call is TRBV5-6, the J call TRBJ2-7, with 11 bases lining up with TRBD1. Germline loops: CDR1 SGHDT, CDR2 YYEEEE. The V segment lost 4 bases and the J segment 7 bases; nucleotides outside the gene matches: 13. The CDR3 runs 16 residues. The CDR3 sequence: CASSATGTGGIVEQYF. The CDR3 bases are TGTGCCAGCAGCGCAACCGGGACAGGGGGTATCGTGGAGCAGTACTTC.

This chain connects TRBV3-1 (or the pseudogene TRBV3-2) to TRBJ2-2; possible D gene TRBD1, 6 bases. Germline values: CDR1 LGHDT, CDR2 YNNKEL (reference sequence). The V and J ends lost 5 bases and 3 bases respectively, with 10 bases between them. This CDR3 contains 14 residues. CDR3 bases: TGTGCCAGCAGCATGAGACAGGACACCGGGGAGCTGTTTTTT. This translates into CASSMRQDTGELFF.

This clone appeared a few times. DNA for the CDR3: TGTGCCACCAGTGATTCGAGGACAAAGAGGACCGGGGAGCTGTTTTTT. This encodes CATSDSRTKRTGELFF. The chain recombines TRBV24-1 with TRBJ2-2; the D gene is possibly TRBD1 (5 bases). Germline CDR1 and CDR2: KGHDR and SFDVKD. The CDR3 covers 16 residues. The V gene lost 2 bases and the J gene lost 5 bases, with 14 bases spanning the gap.

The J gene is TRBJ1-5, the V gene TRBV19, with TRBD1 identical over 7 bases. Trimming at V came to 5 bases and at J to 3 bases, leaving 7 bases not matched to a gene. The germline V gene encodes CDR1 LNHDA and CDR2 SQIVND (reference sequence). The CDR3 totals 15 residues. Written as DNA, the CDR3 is TGTGCCAGTAGTCCCACCGGGACAGACAATCAGCCCCAGCATTTT. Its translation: CASSPTGTDNQPQHF.